This T cell receptor beta chain was captured by sequencing in a study of cytomegalovirus exposure and HLA in healthy donors. Study findings and constraints: Reports credit the classifier with highly specific, highly sensitive diagnosis of cytomegalovirus status.

Germline V gives CDR1 MGHDK, CDR2 SYGVNS. This CDR3 region has 16 residues. J was trimmed by 0 bases and V by 2 bases; bases with no gene match: 6. Sequencing used immunoSEQ multiplex PCR; TCRdb keeps in-frame clones, though not all of them. The sample yields 100,000 to 120,000 clones, roughly 87% seen once. A remark on this clone: Antigen: not known.

The chain carries TRBV25-1 and TRBJ1-1; 7 positions match TRBD1. The TCR originated in a woman aged 18-29 years in good health and CMV-seronegative. Sequenced: PBMCs. CDR3 in DNA: TGTGCCAGCAGTGAAAAGGCCGGGACAGTGAACACTGAAGCTTTCTTT. The encoded protein is CASSEKAGTVNTEAFF.